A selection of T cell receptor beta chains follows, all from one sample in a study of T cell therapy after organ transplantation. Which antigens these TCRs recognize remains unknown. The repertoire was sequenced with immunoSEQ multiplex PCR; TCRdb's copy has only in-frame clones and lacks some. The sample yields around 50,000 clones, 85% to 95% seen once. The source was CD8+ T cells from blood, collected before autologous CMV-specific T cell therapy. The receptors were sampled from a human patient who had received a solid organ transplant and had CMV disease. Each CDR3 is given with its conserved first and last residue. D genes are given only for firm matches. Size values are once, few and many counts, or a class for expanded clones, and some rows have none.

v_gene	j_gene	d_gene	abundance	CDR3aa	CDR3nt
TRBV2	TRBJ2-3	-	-	CASSVNIGPQDTQYF	TGTGCCAGCAGTGTAAACATTGGGCCGCAAGATACGCAGTATTTT
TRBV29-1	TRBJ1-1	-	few	CSVVPDEAFF	TGCAGCGTTGTCCCGGATGAAGCTTTCTTT
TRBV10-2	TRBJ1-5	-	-	CASNQGDNQPQHF	TGCGCCAGCAATCAGGGAGACAATCAGCCCCAGCATTTT
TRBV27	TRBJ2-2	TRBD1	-	CASGAWTGVDGELFF	TGTGCCAGCGGGGCGTGGACAGGGGTGGACGGGGAGCTGTTTTTT
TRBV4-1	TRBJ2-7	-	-	CASSQGDGQDEQYF	TGCGCCAGCAGCCAAGGGGACGGTCAGGACGAGCAGTACTTC
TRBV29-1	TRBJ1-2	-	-	CSVEEEDPWGYTF	TGCAGCGTTGAAGAGGAGGACCCCTGGGGCTACACCTTC
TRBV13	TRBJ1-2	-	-	CASSLNDGTPNYGYTF	TGTGCCAGCAGCTTGAACGATGGGACACCTAACTATGGCTACACCTTC
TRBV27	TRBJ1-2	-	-	CASSFVDSTVLYGYTF	TGTGCCAGCAGTTTCGTAGACTCGACAGTTCTCTATGGCTACACCTTC
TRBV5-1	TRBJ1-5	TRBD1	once	CASSPGTGGFNQPQHF	TGCGCCAGCAGCCCCGGGACAGGGGGTTTTAATCAGCCCCAGCATTTT
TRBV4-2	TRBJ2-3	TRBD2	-	CASSQGTSPVGDTQYF	TGTGCCAGCAGCCAAGGGACTAGCCCCGTGGGAGATACGCAGTATTTT
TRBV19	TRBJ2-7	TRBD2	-	CASKAGERSYEQYF	TGTGCCAGTAAGGCGGGGGAGCGGAGTTACGAGCAGTACTTC
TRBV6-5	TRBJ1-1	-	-	CASSWGGAEAFF	TGTGCCAGCAGCTGGGGGGGAGCTGAAGCTTTCTTT
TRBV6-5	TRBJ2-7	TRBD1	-	CASSYAGGELGEQYF	TGTGCCAGCAGTTACGCAGGGGGAGAACTAGGCGAGCAGTACTTC
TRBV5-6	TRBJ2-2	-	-	CASSKGLWAGELFF	TGTGCCAGCAGTAAGGGACTTTGGGCCGGGGAGCTGTTTTTT
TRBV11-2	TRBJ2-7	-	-	CASSLGTRHEQYF	TGTGCCAGCAGCTTAGGGACCCGCCACGAGCAGTACTTC
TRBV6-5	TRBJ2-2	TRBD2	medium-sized	CASSYGGSTGELFF	TGTGCCAGCAGTTACGGCGGGAGCACCGGGGAGCTGTTTTTT
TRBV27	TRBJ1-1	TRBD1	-	CASSTRTGGSNTEAFF	TGTGCCAGCAGTACTAGGACAGGGGGGTCGAACACTGAAGCTTTCTTT
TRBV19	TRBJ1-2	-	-	CASSIPGTGLNYGYTF	TGTGCCAGTAGTATTCCCGGAACAGGGTTAAACTATGGCTACACCTTC
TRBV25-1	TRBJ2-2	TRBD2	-	CASSDMTSGRTGELFF	TGTGCCAGCAGTGACATGACTAGCGGGCGCACCGGGGAGCTGTTTTTT
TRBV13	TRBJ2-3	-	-	CASGFSGDTQYF	TGTGCCAGCGGATTTAGCGGAGATACGCAGTATTTT
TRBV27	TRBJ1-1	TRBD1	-	CASSSRTGLTEAFF	TGTGCCAGCAGTTCCAGGACAGGGCTAACCGAAGCTTTCTTT
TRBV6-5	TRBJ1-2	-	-	CASSPTEGYGYGYTF	TGTGCCAGCAGTCCGACCGAAGGGTATGGCTATGGCTACACCTTC
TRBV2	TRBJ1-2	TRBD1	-	CARGQGWGSGYTF	TGTGCCAGAGGACAGGGGTGGGGTAGTGGCTACACCTTC
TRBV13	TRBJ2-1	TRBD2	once	CASSLPGLAGVGNEQFF	TGTGCCAGCAGCTTACCCGGACTAGCGGGAGTAGGGAATGAGCAGTTCTTC
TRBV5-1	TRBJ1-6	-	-	CASSLAVSYNSPLHF	TGCGCCAGCAGCTTGGCGGTGTCCTATAATTCACCCCTCCACTTT
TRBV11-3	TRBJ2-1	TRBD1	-	CASSLTDRGLNSYNEQFF	TGTGCCAGCAGCTTAACGGACAGGGGGCTTAATAGTTACAATGAGCAGTTCTTC
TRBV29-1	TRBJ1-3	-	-	CSVLQGGNTIYF	TGCAGCGTTCTTCAGGGCGGAAACACCATATATTTT
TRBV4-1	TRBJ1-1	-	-	CASSQFTEMNTEAFF	TGCGCCAGCAGCCAATTTACAGAAATGAACACTGAAGCTTTCTTT
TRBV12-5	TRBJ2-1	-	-	CASGGGNNEQFF	TGTGCTAGTGGAGGGGGTAACAATGAGCAGTTCTTC
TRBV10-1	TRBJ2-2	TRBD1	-	CASSEPLRGLGTGELFF	TGCGCCAGCAGTGAGCCATTAAGGGGGCTGGGCACCGGGGAGCTGTTTTTT
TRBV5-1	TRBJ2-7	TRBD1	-	CASSLGDRENYEQYF	TGCGCCAGCAGCTTGGGGGACAGGGAAAACTACGAGCAGTACTTC
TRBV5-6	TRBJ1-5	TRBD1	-	CASSPRTGSNQPQHF	TGTGCCAGCAGCCCTCGGACAGGCAGCAATCAGCCCCAGCATTTT
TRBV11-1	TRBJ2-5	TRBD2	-	CASSLSGGETQYF	TGTGCCAGCAGCTTGTCGGGAGGAGAGACCCAGTACTTC
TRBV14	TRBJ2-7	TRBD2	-	CASRTSGDYEQYF	TGTGCCAGCAGGACTAGCGGAGACTACGAGCAGTACTTC
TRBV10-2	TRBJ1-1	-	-	CASSPQGPTEAFF	TGCGCCAGCAGTCCTCAGGGTCCCACTGAAGCTTTCTTT
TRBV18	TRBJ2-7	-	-	CASSLRDKSYEQYF	TGTGCCAGCTCACTCCGGGACAAATCCTACGAGCAGTACTTC
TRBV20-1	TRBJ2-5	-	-	CSAVQETQYF	TGCAGTGCCGTGCAGGAGACCCAGTACTTC
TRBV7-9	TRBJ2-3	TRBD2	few	CASSDKRERADTQYF	TGTGCCAGCAGCGATAAGCGGGAGAGGGCAGATACGCAGTATTTT
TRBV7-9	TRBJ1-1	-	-	CASSRRGANTEAFF	TGTGCCAGCAGCAGGAGGGGCGCGAACACTGAAGCTTTCTTT
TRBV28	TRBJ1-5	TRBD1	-	CASSWGTATGQPQHF	TGTGCCAGCAGTTGGGGGACAGCCACGGGGCAGCCCCAGCATTTT
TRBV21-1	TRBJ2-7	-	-	CASSTPHSRVDEQYF	TGTGCCAGCAGCACCCCGCATTCGCGGGTCGACGAGCAGTACTTC
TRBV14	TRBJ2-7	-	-	CASSLRGQGPHEQYF	TGTGCCAGCAGCCTACGAGGGCAGGGCCCCCACGAGCAGTACTTC
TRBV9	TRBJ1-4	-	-	CASSVSLRERNEKLFF	TGTGCCAGCAGCGTATCCCTACGAGAGAGGAACGAAAAACTGTTTTTT
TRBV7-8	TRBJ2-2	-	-	CAGGANTGELFF	TGTGCCGGGGGCGCGAACACCGGGGAGCTGTTTTTT
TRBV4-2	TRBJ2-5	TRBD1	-	CASSQDPGQGAETQYF	TGTGCCAGCAGCCAAGACCCGGGACAGGGGGCGGAGACCCAGTACTTC
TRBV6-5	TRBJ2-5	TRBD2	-	CASSGGGAQETQYF	TGTGCCAGCAGCGGCGGGGGGGCCCAGGAGACCCAGTACTTC
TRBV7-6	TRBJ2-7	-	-	CASSFGDGTYEQYF	TGTGCCAGCAGCTTCGGGGACGGTACCTACGAGCAGTACTTC
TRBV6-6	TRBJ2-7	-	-	CATAPFEGEGAYEQYF	TGTGCCACCGCCCCGTTTGAAGGGGAAGGGGCCTACGAGCAGTACTTC
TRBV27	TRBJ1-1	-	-	CASSSGTRPSLGPEAFF	TGTGCCAGCAGTTCCGGGACAAGACCTTCCCTGGGCCCTGAAGCTTTCTTT
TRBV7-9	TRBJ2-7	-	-	CASSLDTHEQYF	TGTGCCAGCAGCTTAGATACCCACGAGCAGTACTTC